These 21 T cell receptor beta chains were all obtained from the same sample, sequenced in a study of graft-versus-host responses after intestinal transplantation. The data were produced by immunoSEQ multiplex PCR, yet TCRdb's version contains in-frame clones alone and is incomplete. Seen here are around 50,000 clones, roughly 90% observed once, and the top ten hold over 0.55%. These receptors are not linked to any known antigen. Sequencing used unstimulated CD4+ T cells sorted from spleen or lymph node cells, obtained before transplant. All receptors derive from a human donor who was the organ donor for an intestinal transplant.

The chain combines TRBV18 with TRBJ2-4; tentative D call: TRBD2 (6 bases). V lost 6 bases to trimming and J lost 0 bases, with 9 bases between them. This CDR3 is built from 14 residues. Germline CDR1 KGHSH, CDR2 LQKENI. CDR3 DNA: TGTGCCAGCTCTCAGGGACTAGCCAAAAACATTCAGTACTTC. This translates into CASSQGLAKNIQYF.

CDR3 region: CASSRLGSGANVLTF. In DNA form, the CDR3 reads TGTGCCAGCAGTCGACTGGGTTCTGGGGCCAACGTCCTGACTTTC. This rearrangement joins TRBV28 to TRBJ2-6, with D unclear. Germline V gene data show CDR1 as MDHEN and CDR2 as SYDVKM. The CDR3 covers 15 residues. Trimming shortened V by 5 bases and J by 1 base, and 9 bases separated the two germline ends.

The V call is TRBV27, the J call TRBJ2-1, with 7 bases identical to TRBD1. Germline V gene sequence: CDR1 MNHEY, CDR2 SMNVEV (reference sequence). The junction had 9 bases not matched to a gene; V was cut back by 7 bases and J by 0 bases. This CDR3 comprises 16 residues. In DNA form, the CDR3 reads TGTGCCAGCAAGCTACAGGGGCCCGTCTCCTACAATGAGCAGTTCTTC. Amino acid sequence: CASKLQGPVSYNEQFF.

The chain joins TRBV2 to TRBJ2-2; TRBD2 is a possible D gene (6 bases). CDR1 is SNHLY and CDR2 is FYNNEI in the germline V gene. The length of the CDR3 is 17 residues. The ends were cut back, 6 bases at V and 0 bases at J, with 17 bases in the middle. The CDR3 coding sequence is TGTGCCAGCAGGGATATTATGCGGGGAGCGAACACCGGGGAGCTGTTTTTT. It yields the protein CASRDIMRGANTGELFF.

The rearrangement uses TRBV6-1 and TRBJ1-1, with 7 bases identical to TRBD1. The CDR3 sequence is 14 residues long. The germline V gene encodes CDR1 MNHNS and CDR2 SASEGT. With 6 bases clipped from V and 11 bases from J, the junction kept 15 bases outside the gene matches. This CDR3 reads CASSDFQKTGLAFF. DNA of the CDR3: TGTGCCAGCAGCGATTTTCAAAAGACAGGGCTGGCTTTCTTT.

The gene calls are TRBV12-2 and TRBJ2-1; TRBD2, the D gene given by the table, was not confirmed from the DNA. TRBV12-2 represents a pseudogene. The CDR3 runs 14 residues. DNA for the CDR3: TGTGCAAGCCCCTCCGGGAGGGCCATTAATGAGCAGTTCTTC. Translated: CASPSGRAINEQFF.

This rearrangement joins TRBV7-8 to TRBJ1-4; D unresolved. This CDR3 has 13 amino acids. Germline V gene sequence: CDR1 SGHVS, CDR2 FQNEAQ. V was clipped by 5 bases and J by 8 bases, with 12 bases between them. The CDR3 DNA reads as TGTGCCAGCAGCGCTGACATCTTCGAAAAACTGTTTTTT. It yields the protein CASSADIFEKLFF. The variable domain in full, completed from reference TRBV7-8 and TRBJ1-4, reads GAGVSQSPRYKVAKRGQDVALRCDPISGHVSLFWYQQALGQGPEFLTYFQNEAQLDKSGLPSDRFFAERPEGSVSTLKIQRTQQEDSAVYLCASSADIFEKLFFGSGTQLSVL.

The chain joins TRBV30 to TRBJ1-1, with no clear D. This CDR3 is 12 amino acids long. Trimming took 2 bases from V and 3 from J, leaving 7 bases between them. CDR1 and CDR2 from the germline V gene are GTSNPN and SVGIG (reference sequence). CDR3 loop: CAWSRSDTEAFF. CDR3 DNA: TGTGCCTGGAGTAGGAGTGACACTGAAGCTTTCTTT.

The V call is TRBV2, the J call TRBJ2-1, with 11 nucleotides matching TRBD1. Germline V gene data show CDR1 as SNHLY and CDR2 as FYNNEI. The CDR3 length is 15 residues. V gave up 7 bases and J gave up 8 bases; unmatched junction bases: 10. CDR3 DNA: TGTGCCAGCACAAGAGACGGGACAGGGGGGGATGAGCAGTTCTTC. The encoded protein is CASTRDGTGGDEQFF.

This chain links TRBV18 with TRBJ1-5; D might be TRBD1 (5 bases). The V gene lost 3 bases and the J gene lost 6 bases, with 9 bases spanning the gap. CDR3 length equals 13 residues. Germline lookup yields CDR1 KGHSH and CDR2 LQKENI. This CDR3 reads CASSPGGSQPQHF. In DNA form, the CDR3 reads TGTGCCAGCTCACCCGGGGGGAGTCAGCCCCAGCATTTT.

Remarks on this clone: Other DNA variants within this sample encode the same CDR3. The CDR3 is CASSSPGLAGYEQYF. CDR3 nucleotide sequence: TGTGCCAGCAGCTCCCCGGGACTAGCGGGGTACGAGCAGTACTTC. The rearrangement uses TRBV28 and TRBJ2-7; TRBD2 matches at 13 bases. Germline values: CDR1 MDHEN, CDR2 SYDVKM. The CDR3 has 15 amino acids. V was pared by 6 bases and J by 4 bases, with 6 bases of the junction left unmatched.

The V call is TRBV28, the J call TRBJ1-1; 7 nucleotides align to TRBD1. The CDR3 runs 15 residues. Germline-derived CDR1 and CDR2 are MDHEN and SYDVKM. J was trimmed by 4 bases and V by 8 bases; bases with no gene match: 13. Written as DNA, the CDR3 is TGTGCCAGCGGTGGAAGTAGGGGGCGCTTCACTGAAGCTTTCTTT. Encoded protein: CASGGSRGRFTEAFF.

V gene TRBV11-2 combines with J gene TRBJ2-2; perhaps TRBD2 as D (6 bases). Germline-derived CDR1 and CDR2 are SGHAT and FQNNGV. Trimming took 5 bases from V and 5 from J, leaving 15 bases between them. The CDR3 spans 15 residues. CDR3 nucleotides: TGTGCCAGCAGCGCACCGGGACTCCAGACCGGGGAGCTGTTTTTT. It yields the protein CASSAPGLQTGELFF.

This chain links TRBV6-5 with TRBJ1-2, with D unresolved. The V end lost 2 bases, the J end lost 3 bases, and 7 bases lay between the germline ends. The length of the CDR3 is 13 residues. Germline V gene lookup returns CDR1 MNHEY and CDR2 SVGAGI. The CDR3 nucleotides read TGTGCCAGCAGTTACGGGCAGGACTATGGCTACACCTTC. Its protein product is CASSYGQDYGYTF.

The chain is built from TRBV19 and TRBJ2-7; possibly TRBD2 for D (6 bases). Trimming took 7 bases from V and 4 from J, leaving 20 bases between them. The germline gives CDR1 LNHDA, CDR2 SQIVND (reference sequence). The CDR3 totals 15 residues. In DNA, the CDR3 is TGTGCCAGTAACAGAATGAGCGGGCCGGAATACGAGCAGTACTTC. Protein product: CASNRMSGPEYEQYF.

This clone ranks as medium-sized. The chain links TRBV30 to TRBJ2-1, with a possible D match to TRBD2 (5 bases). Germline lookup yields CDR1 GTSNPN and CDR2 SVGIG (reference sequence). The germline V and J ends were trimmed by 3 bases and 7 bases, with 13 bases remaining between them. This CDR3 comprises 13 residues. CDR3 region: CAWRLGVGNEQFF. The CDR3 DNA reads TGTGCCTGGAGACTAGGTGTCGGTAATGAGCAGTTCTTC.

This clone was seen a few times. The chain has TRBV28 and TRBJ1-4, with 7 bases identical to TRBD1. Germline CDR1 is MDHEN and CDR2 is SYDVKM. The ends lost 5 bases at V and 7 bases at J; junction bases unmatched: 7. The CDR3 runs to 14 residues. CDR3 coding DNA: TGTGCCAGCAGTCCACCGGACAGGCCTGAAAAACTGTTTTTT. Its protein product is CASSPPDRPEKLFF.

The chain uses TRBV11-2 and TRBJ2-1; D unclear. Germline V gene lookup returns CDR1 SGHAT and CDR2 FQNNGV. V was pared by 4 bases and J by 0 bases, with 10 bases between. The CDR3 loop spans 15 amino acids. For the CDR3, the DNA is TGTGCCAGCAGCTCCAGTACCCTCTCCTACAATGAGCAGTTCTTC. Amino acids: CASSSSTLSYNEQFF.

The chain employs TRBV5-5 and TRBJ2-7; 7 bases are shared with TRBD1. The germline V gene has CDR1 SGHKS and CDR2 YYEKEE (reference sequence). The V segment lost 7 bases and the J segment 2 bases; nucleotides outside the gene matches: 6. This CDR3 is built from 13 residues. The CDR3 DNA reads TGTGCCAGCTACCACGGGACAGCCTACGAGCAGTACTTC. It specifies CASYHGTAYEQYF.

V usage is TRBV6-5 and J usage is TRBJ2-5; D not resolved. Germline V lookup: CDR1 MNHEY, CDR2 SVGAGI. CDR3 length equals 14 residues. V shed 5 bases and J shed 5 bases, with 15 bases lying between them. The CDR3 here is CASSEIRRWETQYF. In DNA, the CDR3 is TGTGCCAGCAGTGAAATCCGGAGATGGGAGACCCAGTACTTC.

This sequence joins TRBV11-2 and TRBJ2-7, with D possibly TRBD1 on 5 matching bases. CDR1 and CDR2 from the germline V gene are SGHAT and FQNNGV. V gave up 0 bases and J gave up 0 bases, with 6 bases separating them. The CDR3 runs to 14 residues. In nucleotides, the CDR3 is TGTGCCAGCAGCTTAGACAGGGCCTCCTACGAGCAGTACTTC. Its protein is CASSLDRASYEQYF. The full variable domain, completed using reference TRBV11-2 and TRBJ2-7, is EAGVAQSPRYKIIEKRQSVAFWCNPISGHATLYWYQQILGQGPKLLIQFQNNGVVDDSQLPKDRFSAERLKGVDSTLKIQPAKLEDSAVYLCASSLDRASYEQYFGPGTRLTVT.